The present TCR beta chain was sequenced within a study of cytomegalovirus exposure and HLA in healthy donors. As concerns this clone: The antigen is unknown.

Study-wide findings and caveats: Across donors, most TCRs were seen rarely, yet some public ones were widespread. Reportedly, a later analysis found an Asian-associated ancestry cluster had fewer N-insertions than the roughly 670-donor mean.

PCR involved 60 Vbeta and 13 Jbeta primers. Clones were sequenced by immunoSEQ multiplex PCR, and TCRdb holds only the in-frame ones, with some missing. Among 55,000 to 75,000 clones listed, about three quarters were seen once. V was clipped by 0 bases and J by 0 bases; unmatched bases: 1. The CDR3 length is 16 residues. This TCR derives from a woman in her thirties in good health and CMV-seropositive. The sample was PBMCs. The rearrangement joins TRBV5-3 to TRBJ2-7, with TRBD2 identical over 12 bases. TRBV5-3 has ORF status, its function being uncertain. In DNA form, the CDR3 reads TGTGCCAGAAGCTTGGCGGGACTAGCGGGCTCCTACGAGCAGTACTTC. Protein sequence: CARSLAGLAGSYEQYF.